The 30 T cell receptor beta chains below come from one sample, sequenced in a study of blood T cell repertoires in COVID-19. Profiled with immunoSEQ multiplex PCR; TCRdb holds only in-frame clones, not every one. The table has about 160,000 clones, approximately 93% seen once. Sequenced material: peripheral blood. These receptors were collected from a woman aged 55-69 years with COVID-19, enrolled during active disease.

This clone has only one observation. V usage is TRBV7-2 and J usage is TRBJ2-7; perhaps TRBD2 as D (6 bases). Germline CDR1 SGHTA, CDR2 FQGNSA. V lost 6 bases, J lost 1 base, and 10 bases lay in between. CDR3 length equals 13 residues. This CDR3 reads CASRRDASYEQYF. In DNA, the CDR3 is TGTGCCAGCAGGCGGGACGCGTCCTACGAGCAGTACTTC.

The rearrangement uses TRBV12-3 or TRBV12-4 and TRBJ1-1; D call uncertain. V lost 5 bases and J 4 bases, leaving 11 bases between the germline ends. The CDR3 runs 13 residues. The CDR3 region is CASSLRSGTEAFF. Here the CDR3 DNA reads TGTGCCAGCAGTCTCAGGAGCGGCACTGAAGCTTTCTTT.

The V call is TRBV18, the J call TRBJ2-3; no clear D. Germline-derived CDR1 and CDR2 are KGHSH and LQKENI. V lost 5 bases and J 4 bases, leaving 7 bases between the germline ends. The CDR3 spans 12 residues. The DNA of the CDR3 is TGTGCCAGCTCAGCGGTTGCAGATACGCAGTATTTT. Translation: CASSAVADTQYF.

This chain links TRBV2 with TRBJ1-2; TRBD1 matches at 9 bases. The CDR3 totals 13 residues. V lost 6 bases and J lost 4; bases outside the gene matches: 3. Germline V gene lookup returns CDR1 SNHLY and CDR2 FYNNEI. This chain's CDR3 is CASRQGAGYGYTF. CDR3 sequence (DNA): TGTGCCAGCAGACAGGGGGCGGGCTATGGCTACACCTTC.

The J gene is TRBJ1-6, the V gene TRBV10-2, with TRBD1 matching over 8 bases. V lost 4 bases, J lost 0 bases, and 8 bases stayed unmatched. This CDR3 is built from 18 residues. Germline V CDR1 and CDR2: WSHSY, SAAADI. CDR3 amino acids: CASSGSTGESSYNSPLHF. For the CDR3, the DNA is TGCGCCAGCAGTGGATCGACAGGGGAAAGCTCCTATAATTCACCCCTCCACTTT.

V usage is TRBV7-2 and J usage is TRBJ2-5, with TRBD2 identical over 14 bases. Losses at the gene ends were 5 bases for V and 7 bases for J; bases not matched to a gene: 3. Germline CDR1 SGHTA, CDR2 FQGNSA. The CDR3 runs 14 residues. CDR3 sequence (DNA): TGTGCCAGCAGCGGACTAGCGGGGGGTGCGACCCAGTACTTC. Translated, it gives CASSGLAGGATQYF.

V and J are TRBV19 and TRBJ1-2, with TRBD1 matching 7 bases. The CDR3 sequence is 17 residues long. After removal of 7 bases from V and 0 bases from J, the junction contained 14 bases not matched to a gene. The germline V gene encodes CDR1 LNHDA and CDR2 SQIVND (reference sequence). The CDR3, as DNA: TGTGCCAGTACCGCAGGGGGGACAGAGACGGCTAACTATGGCTACACCTTC. Protein sequence: CASTAGGTETANYGYTF.

In this sample, this clone turned up a few times. This chain links TRBV5-1 with TRBJ1-1; TRBD1 aligns across 10 bases. This CDR3 has 18 residues. CDR1 SGHRS and CDR2 YFSETQ come from the germline V gene. The trim removed 2 bases at V and 1 base at J, leaving 11 bases unmatched. The CDR3 is CASSFGPGTGAANTEAFF. The CDR3 bases are TGCGCCAGCAGCTTTGGTCCCGGGACAGGGGCCGCGAACACTGAAGCTTTCTTT.

This chain connects TRBV6-1 to TRBJ2-7; a possible D gene is TRBD1 (9 bases). The CDR3 has 14 residues. V shed 4 bases and J shed 3 bases, with 13 bases lying between them. Germline CDR1 MNHNS, CDR2 SASEGT. The DNA for the CDR3 is TGTGCCAGCAGTGTAGCGGGACAGGGCTACGAGCAGTACTTC. This codes for CASSVAGQGYEQYF.

The count of this clone is one. This chain joins TRBV10-3 and TRBJ2-7; 10 bases fit TRBD2. CDR1 is ENHRY, CDR2 SYGVKD, per germline. The ends lost 6 bases at V and 4 bases at J; junction bases unmatched: 6. The CDR3 contains 14 residues. The CDR3 DNA is TGTGCCATCAGGGGGGGGACTAGCGTTTACGAGCAGTACTTC. Encoded protein: CAIRGGTSVYEQYF.

This chain connects TRBV6-1 to TRBJ1-1; maybe TRBD1 (6 bases). CDR1 is MNHNS and CDR2 is SASEGT in the germline V gene. The CDR3 has 14 amino acids. V shed 2 bases and J shed 1 base, with 8 bases lying between them. CDR3 loop: CASSETGQNTEAFF. CDR3 in DNA: TGTGCCAGCAGTGAAACGGGACAGAACACTGAAGCTTTCTTT.

V is TRBV6-2 or TRBV6-3 and J is TRBJ1-1; D is perhaps TRBD1 (5 bases). V lost 2 bases to trimming and J lost 5 bases, with 15 bases between them. This CDR3 is built from 15 residues. Germline CDR1 and CDR2: MNHEY and SVGEGT. In DNA form, the CDR3 reads TGTGCCAGCAGTTACCCCCTATACCGGGGGACTGAAGCTTTCTTT. This sequence encodes CASSYPLYRGTEAFF.

The V call is TRBV5-1, the J call TRBJ2-5, with 12 bases that match TRBD2. Germline CDR1 and CDR2: SGHRS and YFSETQ. Trimming removed 0 bases from V and 1 base from J; junction bases left unmatched: 4. The CDR3 loop spans 17 amino acids. Here the CDR3 reads CASSLGLAGEFQETQYF. The CDR3 coding sequence is TGCGCCAGCAGCTTGGGACTAGCGGGGGAGTTCCAAGAGACCCAGTACTTC.

V gene TRBV7-3 combines with J gene TRBJ1-2; 7 nucleotides match TRBD1. J gave up 6 bases and V 3 bases, and 4 bases lay outside the gene matches. Germline CDR1 is SGHTA and CDR2 is FQGTGA. There are 13 residues in the CDR3. CDR3 sequence: CASSFSQGNGYTF. Here the CDR3 DNA reads TGTGCCAGCAGCTTTTCACAGGGGAATGGCTACACCTTC.

V usage is TRBV7-9 and J usage is TRBJ2-7; D remains ambiguous. The CDR3 totals 12 residues. V dropped 4 bases and J dropped 3 bases, with 7 bases sitting between them. Germline V gene data show CDR1 as SEHNR and CDR2 as FQNEAQ (reference sequence). CDR3 in DNA: TGTGCCAGCAGCTGGAGAGGCTACGAGCAGTACTTC. Amino acids: CASSWRGYEQYF.

The CDR3 reads CASSLGISTGLNTEAFF. The CDR3 coding sequence is TGTGCCAGCAGCTTAGGGATCTCGACAGGGTTGAACACTGAAGCTTTCTTT. The chain employs TRBV7-9 and TRBJ1-1; 7 bases are shared with TRBD1. The junction had 8 bases not matched to a gene; V was cut back by 1 base and J by 0 bases. The CDR3 spans 17 residues. Germline-derived CDR1 and CDR2 are SEHNR and FQNEAQ (reference sequence). Full variable domain (remainder filled in from reference TRBV7-9 and TRBJ1-1): DTGVSQNPRHKITKRGQNVTFRCDPISEHNRLYWYRQTLGQGPEFLTYFQNEAQLEKSRLLSDRFSAERPKGSFSTLEIQRTEQGDSAMYLCASSLGISTGLNTEAFFGQGTRLTVV.

This chain joins TRBV29-1 and TRBJ1-1; TRBD1 matches at 8 bases. J gave up 4 bases and V 1 base, and 8 bases lay outside the gene matches. Per the germline V gene, CDR1 is SQVTM and CDR2 is ANQGSEA. The CDR3 totals 15 residues. The CDR3 loop reads CSVEGGQGVGTEAFF. In nucleotides, the CDR3 is TGCAGCGTTGAAGGCGGACAGGGCGTAGGCACTGAAGCTTTCTTT.

V is TRBV29-1 and J is TRBJ1-4, with D perhaps matching TRBD1 (5 bases). Per germline, CDR1 SQVTM and CDR2 ANQGSEA. The CDR3 sequence is 12 residues long. Trimming took off 3 bases at V and 10 bases at J, with 12 bases between the two ends. In nucleotides, the CDR3 is TGCAGCGTTGAGGGGGGAATCGGAAAACTGTTTTTT. The encoded protein is CSVEGGIGKLFF.

J is TRBJ2-3 and V is TRBV30, with 8 bases aligning to TRBD2. Looked up from germline, CDR1 is GTSNPN and CDR2 is SVGIG (reference sequence). There are 12 residues in the CDR3. The CDR3 here is CSVSGEADTQYF. DNA for the CDR3: TGTTCAGTTAGCGGGGAAGCAGATACGCAGTATTTT.

This chain connects TRBV19 to TRBJ1-2; TRBD1 aligns across 7 bases. Germline V gene data show CDR1 as LNHDA and CDR2 as SQIVND (reference sequence). The CDR3 spans 14 residues. With 7 bases clipped from V and 7 bases from J, the junction kept 12 bases outside the gene matches. The CDR3 reads CASNDGRGLFGYTF. The CDR3 DNA is TGTGCCAGTAACGATGGAAGGGGGCTGTTTGGCTACACCTTC.

The chain employs TRBV11-3 and TRBJ2-2; TRBD1 matches 7 bases. The V gene's germline CDR1 is SGHNT and CDR2 YENEEA. The V and J ends lost 5 bases and 3 bases, in that order; junction bases with no gene match: 15. The CDR3 totals 18 residues. In DNA, the CDR3 is TGTGCCAGCAGCCCAGGGGATGTAGGGGACAGATACACCGGGGAGCTGTTTTTT. Amino acids: CASSPGDVGDRYTGELFF.

The J gene is TRBJ2-5, the V gene TRBV7-2; tentatively, D is TRBD1 (5 bases). Germline V gene sequence: CDR1 SGHTA, CDR2 FQGNSA. With 3 bases removed from V and 6 bases from J, the gap between germline ends came to 11 bases. This CDR3 region has 13 residues. CDR3 coding DNA: TGTGCCAGCAGCTTTTCCGGACAAAAGACCCAGTACTTC. Its protein is CASSFSGQKTQYF.

On this clone itself: The sample holds other DNA sequences that translate to the same CDR3. The gene calls are TRBV18 and TRBJ1-5, with a weak D call TRBD1 (6 bases). Germline V gene data show CDR1 as KGHSH and CDR2 as LQKENI. The ends were cut back, 3 bases at V and 3 bases at J, with 9 bases in the middle. The CDR3 contains 14 residues. CDR3 in DNA: TGTGCCAGCTCACCGAACAGGGCCAATCAGCCCCAGCATTTT. Its translation is CASSPNRANQPQHF. The whole variable domain, remainder taken from reference TRBV18 and TRBJ1-5, is NAGVMQNPRHLVRRRGQEARLRCSPMKGHSHVYWYRQLPEEGLKFMVYLQKENIIDESGMPKERFSAEFPKEGPSILRIQQVVRGDSAAYFCASSPNRANQPQHFGDGTRLSIL.

The chain recombines TRBV3-1 (or the pseudogene TRBV3-2) with TRBJ1-3; no clear D gene. Germline-derived CDR1 and CDR2 are LGHDT and YNNKEL (reference sequence). CDR3 size: 12 residues. V lost 1 base to trimming and J lost 5 bases, with 3 bases between them. Here the CDR3 reads CASSQVRNTIYF. DNA for the CDR3: TGTGCCAGCAGCCAAGTCAGAAACACCATATATTTT.

The chain uses TRBV12-5 and TRBJ1-2; 8 bases are shared with TRBD1. Per germline, CDR1 LGHNT and CDR2 FRNRAP. The CDR3 contains 17 residues. Trimming cost V 1 base and J 4 bases; bases outside gene matches: 11. The CDR3 protein is CASGLAGGRGRGYGYTF. The CDR3 nucleotides are TGTGCTAGTGGTTTGGCAGGAGGCAGGGGGCGCGGCTATGGCTACACCTTC.

The rearrangement joins TRBV29-1 to TRBJ1-2; 11 bases are a match to TRBD1. With 1 base clipped from V and 4 bases from J, the junction kept 5 bases outside the gene matches. This CDR3 comprises 15 residues. Per the germline V gene, CDR1 is SQVTM and CDR2 is ANQGSEA. CDR3 protein: CSVEVRTGGGYGYTF. Here the CDR3 DNA reads TGCAGCGTTGAAGTGAGGACAGGGGGCGGCTATGGCTACACCTTC.

The CDR3 coding sequence is TGTGCCAGCAGCTTAGTCAGGGGTTTCGACGAGCAGTACTTC. It is translated as CASSLVRGFDEQYF. The chain joins TRBV7-2 to TRBJ2-7, with a possible D match to TRBD1 (6 bases). Germline CDR1 is SGHTA and CDR2 is FQGNSA. V was clipped by 1 base and J by 5 bases, with 12 bases between them. The CDR3 sequence is 14 residues long.

The J gene is TRBJ1-5, the V gene TRBV7-9; TRBD1 might be the D (6 bases). Trimming cost V 5 bases and J 0 bases, with 11 bases left between them. This CDR3 is built from 15 residues. Germline CDR1 reads SEHNR; CDR2 reads FQNEAQ (reference sequence). Here the CDR3 DNA reads TGTGCCAGCAGCGAAGGGGGATATAGCAATCAGCCCCAGCATTTT. Amino acid sequence: CASSEGGYSNQPQHF.

The J gene is TRBJ1-1, the V gene TRBV6-6, with D tentatively TRBD1 (5 bases). The CDR3 is 13 amino acids. Trimming cost V 5 bases and J 4 bases, with 11 bases left between them. Germline V gene data show CDR1 as MNHNY and CDR2 as SVGAGI (reference sequence). The CDR3 protein is CASSPAGITEAFF. The CDR3 nucleotides read TGTGCCAGCAGTCCCGCAGGGATCACTGAAGCTTTCTTT.

V is TRBV19 and J is TRBJ2-6, with TRBD1 matching 8 bases. The CDR3 extends over 18 amino acids. Germline trimming cut 6 bases from V and 0 bases from J; bases unmatched to any gene: 10. Germline assignment: CDR1 LNHDA and CDR2 SQIVND (reference sequence). CDR3 nucleotide sequence: TGTGCCAGTAGCAGACAGGGGCTATCATTCTCTGGGGCCAACGTCCTGACTTTC. This gives the protein CASSRQGLSFSGANVLTF.